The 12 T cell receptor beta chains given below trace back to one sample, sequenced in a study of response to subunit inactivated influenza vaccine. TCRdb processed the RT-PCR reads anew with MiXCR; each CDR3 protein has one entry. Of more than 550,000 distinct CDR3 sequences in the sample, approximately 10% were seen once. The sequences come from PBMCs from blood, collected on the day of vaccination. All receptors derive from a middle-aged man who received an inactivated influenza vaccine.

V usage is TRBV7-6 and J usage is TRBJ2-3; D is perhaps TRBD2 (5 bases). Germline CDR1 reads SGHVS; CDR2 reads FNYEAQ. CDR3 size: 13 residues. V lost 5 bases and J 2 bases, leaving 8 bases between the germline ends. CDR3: CASSTRDTDTQYF. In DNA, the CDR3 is TGTGCCAGCAGCACCCGGGACACAGATACGCAGTATTTT.

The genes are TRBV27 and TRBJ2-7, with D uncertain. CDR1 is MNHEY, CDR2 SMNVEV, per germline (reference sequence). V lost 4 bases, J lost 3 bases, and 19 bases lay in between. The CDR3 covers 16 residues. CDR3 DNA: TGTGCCAGCAGTTCCGCAGACCTTGGCCTAAGCTACGAGCAGTACTTC. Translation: CASSSADLGLSYEQYF.

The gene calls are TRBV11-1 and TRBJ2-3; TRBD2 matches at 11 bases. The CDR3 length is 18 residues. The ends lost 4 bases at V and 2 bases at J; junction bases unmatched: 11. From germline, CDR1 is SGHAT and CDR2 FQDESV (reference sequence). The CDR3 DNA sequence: TGTGCCAGCAGCTATGGCGGACTAGCGGGCAGATTCACAGATACGCAGTATTTT. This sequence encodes CASSYGGLAGRFTDTQYF.

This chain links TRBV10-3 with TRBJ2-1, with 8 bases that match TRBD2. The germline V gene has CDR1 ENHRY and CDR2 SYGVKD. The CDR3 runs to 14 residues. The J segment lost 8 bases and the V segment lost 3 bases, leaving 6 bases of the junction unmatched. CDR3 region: CAISEAGVPYEQFF. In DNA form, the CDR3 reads TGTGCCATCAGTGAAGCGGGAGTCCCGTATGAGCAGTTCTTC.

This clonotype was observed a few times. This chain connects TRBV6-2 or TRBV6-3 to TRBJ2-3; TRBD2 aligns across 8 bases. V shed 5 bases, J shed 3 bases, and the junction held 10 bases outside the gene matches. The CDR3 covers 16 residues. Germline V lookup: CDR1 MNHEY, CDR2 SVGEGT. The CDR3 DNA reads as TGTGCCAGCAGTCTTCCGGGACTAGGGGGAACAGATACGCAGTATTTT. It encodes CASSLPGLGGTDTQYF.

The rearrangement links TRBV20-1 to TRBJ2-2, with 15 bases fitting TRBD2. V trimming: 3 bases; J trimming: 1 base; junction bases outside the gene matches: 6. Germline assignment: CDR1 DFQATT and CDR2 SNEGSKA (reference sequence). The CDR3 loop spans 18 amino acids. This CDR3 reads CSARWTSGRGGNTGELFF. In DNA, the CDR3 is TGCAGTGCTAGGTGGACTAGCGGGAGGGGGGGGAACACCGGGGAGCTGTTTTTT.

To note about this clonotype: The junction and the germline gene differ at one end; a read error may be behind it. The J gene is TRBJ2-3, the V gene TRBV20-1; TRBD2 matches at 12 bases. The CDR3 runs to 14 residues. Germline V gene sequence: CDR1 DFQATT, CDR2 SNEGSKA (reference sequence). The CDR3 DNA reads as TGTCTACTAGCGGGAGGCCAGAGCACAGATACGCAGTATTTT. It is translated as CLLAGGQSTDTQYF.

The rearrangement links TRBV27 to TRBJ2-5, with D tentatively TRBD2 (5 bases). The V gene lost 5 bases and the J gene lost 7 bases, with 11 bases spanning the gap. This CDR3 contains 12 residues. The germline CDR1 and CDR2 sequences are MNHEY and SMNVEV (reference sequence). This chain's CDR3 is CASSTGRGTQYF. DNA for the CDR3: TGTGCCAGCAGTACCGGACGGGGGACCCAGTACTTC.

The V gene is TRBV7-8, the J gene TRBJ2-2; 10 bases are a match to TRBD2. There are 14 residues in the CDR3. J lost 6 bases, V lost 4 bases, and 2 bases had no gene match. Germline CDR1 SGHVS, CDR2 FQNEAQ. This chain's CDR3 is CASSSGLAPGELFF. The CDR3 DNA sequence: TGTGCCAGCAGCTCGGGACTAGCGCCCGGGGAGCTGTTTTTT.

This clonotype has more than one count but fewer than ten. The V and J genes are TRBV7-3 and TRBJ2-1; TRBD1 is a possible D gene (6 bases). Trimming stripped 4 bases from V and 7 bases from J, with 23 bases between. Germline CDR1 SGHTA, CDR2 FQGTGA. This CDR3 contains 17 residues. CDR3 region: CASSWTPGGPGQNEQFF. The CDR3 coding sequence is TGTGCCAGCAGCTGGACCCCTGGGGGCCCCGGCCAGAATGAGCAGTTCTTC.

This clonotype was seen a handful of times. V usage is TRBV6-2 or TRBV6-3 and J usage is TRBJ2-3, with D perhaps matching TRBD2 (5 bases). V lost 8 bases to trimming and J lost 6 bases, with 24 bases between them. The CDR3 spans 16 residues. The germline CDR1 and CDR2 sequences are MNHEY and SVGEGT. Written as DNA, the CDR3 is TGTGCCAGCCTCGGGATAAAGCTGACGTCCTCGGATACGCAGTATTTT. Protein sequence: CASLGIKLTSSDTQYF.

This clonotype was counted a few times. The CDR3 DNA follows: TGTGCCAGCAGAAGGGGGGCCTCCTATAATTCACCCCTCCACTTT. Protein: CASRRGASYNSPLHF. The chain uses TRBV9 and TRBJ1-6; perhaps TRBD1 as D (6 bases). CDR1 is SGDLS and CDR2 is YYNGEE in the germline V gene. V lost 5 bases and J lost 0, with 9 bases in between. This CDR3 has 15 amino acids.